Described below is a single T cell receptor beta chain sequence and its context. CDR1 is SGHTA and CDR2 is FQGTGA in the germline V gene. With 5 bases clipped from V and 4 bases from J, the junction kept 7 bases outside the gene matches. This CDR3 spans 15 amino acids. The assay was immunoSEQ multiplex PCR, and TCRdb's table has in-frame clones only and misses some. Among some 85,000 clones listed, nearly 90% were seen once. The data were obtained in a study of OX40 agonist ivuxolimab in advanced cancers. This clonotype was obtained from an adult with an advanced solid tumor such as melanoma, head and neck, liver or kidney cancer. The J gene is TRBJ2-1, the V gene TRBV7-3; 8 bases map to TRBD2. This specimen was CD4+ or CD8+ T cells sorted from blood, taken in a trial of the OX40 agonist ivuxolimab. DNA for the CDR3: TGTGCCAGCAGCCGTACTAGCGGATCGTACAATGAGCAGTTCTTC. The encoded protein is CASSRTSGSYNEQFF.